The TCR beta chain described here comes from a study of tumor and adjacent non-tumor tissue in lung cancer. For the study at large: The patients, around 10 men and 4 to 6 women, were about 31 to 85 with stage I to III disease. Regarding the study as a whole: In normal lung, the top 100 clones were significantly more dominant than in tumor.

This sample's RNA came from whole unsorted tissue. A modified ARM-PCR protocol with three rounds of nested PCR amplified TCRbeta. TCRdb re-called the multiplex PCR reads through MiXCR, storing one row per CDR3 protein. The table has 100,000 to 150,000 distinct CDR3 sequences, roughly 67% seen once; the top ten hold over 10%. On this clonotype itself: The antigen is not known. A much larger clone differs by one base, so this may be a read error.

The receptor was derived from a man aged 25 to 45 with non-small cell lung cancer. The sequencing sample was made of lung tumor tissue.

The CDR3 DNA reads TGCAACGGTGGGGTTAACGGTCGTGAGCAGTTCTTC. Amino acids: CNGGVNGREQFF. The chain uses TRBV29-1 and TRBJ2-1, with no clear D. The V gene's germline CDR1 is SQVTM and CDR2 ANQGSEA. This CDR3 is 12 amino acids long.